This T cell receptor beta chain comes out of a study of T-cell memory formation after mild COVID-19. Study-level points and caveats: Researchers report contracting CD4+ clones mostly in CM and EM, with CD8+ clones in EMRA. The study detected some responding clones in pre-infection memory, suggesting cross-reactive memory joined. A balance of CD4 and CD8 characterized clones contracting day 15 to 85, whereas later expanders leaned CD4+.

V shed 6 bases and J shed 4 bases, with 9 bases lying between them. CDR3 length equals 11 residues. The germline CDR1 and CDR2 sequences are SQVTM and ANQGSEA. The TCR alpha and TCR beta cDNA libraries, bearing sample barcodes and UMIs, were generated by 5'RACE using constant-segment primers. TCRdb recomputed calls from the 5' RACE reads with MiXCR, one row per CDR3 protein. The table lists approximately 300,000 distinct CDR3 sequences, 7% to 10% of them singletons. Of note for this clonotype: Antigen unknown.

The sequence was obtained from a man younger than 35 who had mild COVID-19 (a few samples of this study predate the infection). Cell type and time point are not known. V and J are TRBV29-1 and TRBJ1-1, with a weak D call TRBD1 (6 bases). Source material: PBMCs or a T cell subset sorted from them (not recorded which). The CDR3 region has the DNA TGCAGCGTCAGCAGGGGCACTGAAGCTTTCTTT. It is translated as CSVSRGTEAFF.